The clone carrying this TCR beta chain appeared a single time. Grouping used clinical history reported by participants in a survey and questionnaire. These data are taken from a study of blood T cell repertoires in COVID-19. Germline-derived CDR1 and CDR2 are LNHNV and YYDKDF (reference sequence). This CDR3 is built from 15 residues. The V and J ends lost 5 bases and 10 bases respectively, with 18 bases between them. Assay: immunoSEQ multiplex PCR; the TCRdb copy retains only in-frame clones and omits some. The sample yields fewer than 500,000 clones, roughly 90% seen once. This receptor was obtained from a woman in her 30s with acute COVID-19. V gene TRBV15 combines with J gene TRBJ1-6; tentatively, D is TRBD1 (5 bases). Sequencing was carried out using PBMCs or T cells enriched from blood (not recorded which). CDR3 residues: CATSVKAGKASPLHF. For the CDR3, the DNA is TGTGCCACCAGCGTAAAGGCAGGGAAAGCATCACCCCTCCACTTT.